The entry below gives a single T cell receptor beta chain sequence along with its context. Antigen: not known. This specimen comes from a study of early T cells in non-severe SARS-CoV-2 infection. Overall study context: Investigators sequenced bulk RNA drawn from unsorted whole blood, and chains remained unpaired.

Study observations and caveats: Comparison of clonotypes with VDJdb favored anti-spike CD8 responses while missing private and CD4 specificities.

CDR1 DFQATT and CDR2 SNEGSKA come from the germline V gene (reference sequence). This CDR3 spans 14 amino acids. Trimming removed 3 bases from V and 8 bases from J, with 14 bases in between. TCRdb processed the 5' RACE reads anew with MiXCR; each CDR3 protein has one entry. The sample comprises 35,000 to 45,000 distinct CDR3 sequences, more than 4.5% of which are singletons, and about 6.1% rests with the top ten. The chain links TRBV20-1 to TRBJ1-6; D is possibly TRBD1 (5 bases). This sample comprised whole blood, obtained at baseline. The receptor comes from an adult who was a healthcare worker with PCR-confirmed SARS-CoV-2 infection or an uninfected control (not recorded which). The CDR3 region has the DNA TGCAGTGCTAGGGGGGGAGTGATTTATTCACCCCTCCACTTT. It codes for CSARGGVIYSPLHF.